This is a list of T cell receptor beta chains from one sample in a study of blood T cells in healthy people across ages. Using its own MiXCR run on the 5' RACE reads, TCRdb lists one record per CDR3 protein. The top ten hold over 25% of the sample, which has hundreds of thousands of distinct CDR3 sequences, 27% seen once. The sequenced material came from blood. All receptors derive from a woman in her sixties or seventies in good health. Each CDR3 is given with its conserved first and last residue. A D gene is named only where the DNA matches it firmly. Rows may omit the clone size; those that give it use once, few, many or a size class.

clone size: few
D gene: TRBD1
J gene: TRBJ1-5
V gene: TRBV15
CDR3 DNA: TGTGCCACCAGCAGGTTCCGGGACAGCTATAGCAATCAGCCCCAGCATTTT
CDR3 protein: CATSRFRDSYSNQPQHF

clone size: NA
D gene: NA
J gene: TRBJ2-1
V gene: TRBV20-1
CDR3 DNA: TGCAGTGCTAGAAATCCACCCCATGAGCAGTTCTTC
CDR3 protein: CSARNPPHEQFF

clone size: NA
D gene: NA
J gene: TRBJ2-7
V gene: TRBV12-3/TRBV12-4
CDR3 DNA: TGTGCCAGCAGCCCGGACAGTGCCTACGAGCAGTACTTC
CDR3 protein: CASSPDSAYEQYF

clone size: NA
D gene: TRBD1
J gene: TRBJ2-1
V gene: TRBV6-2/TRBV6-3
CDR3 DNA: TGTGCCAGCAGTTACTCCCAAATCCAGGGGGATGAGCAGTTCTTC
CDR3 protein: CASSYSQIQGDEQFF

clone size: NA
D gene: TRBD2
J gene: TRBJ2-5
V gene: TRBV7-9
CDR3 DNA: TGTGCCAGCAGCCTATTCGCGGCGGGAGCTGAAGAGACCCAGTACTTC
CDR3 protein: CASSLFAAGAEETQYF

clone size: NA
D gene: NA
J gene: TRBJ2-1
V gene: TRBV5-1
CDR3 DNA: TGCGCCAGCAGCTCCCTAGCGACGTCCTACAATGAGCAGTTCTTC
CDR3 protein: CASSSLATSYNEQFF

clone size: NA
D gene: NA
J gene: TRBJ2-4
V gene: TRBV29-1
CDR3 DNA: TGCAGCGTTGCCAGGGACATCACAAGGGACATTCAGTACTTC
CDR3 protein: CSVARDITRDIQYF

clone size: few
D gene: NA
J gene: TRBJ2-5
V gene: TRBV3-1
CDR3 DNA: TGTGCCAGCAGCCAAATGAGGGGTGCGGAGACCCAGTACTTC
CDR3 protein: CASSQMRGAETQYF

clone size: NA
D gene: NA
J gene: TRBJ1-6
V gene: TRBV5-1
CDR3 DNA: TGCGCCAGCAGCTTCTCCGGGACGGGGAATTCACCCCTCCACTTT
CDR3 protein: CASSFSGTGNSPLHF

clone size: many
D gene: NA
J gene: TRBJ2-4
V gene: TRBV11-2
CDR3 DNA: TGTGCCAGCAGCTTAGGGGGACGCCGGGCCAAAAACATTCAGTACTTC
CDR3 protein: CASSLGGRRAKNIQYF

clone size: few
D gene: NA
J gene: TRBJ1-6
V gene: TRBV20-1
CDR3 DNA: TGCAGTGCTAGAGTCGGGAACAGCGCCAATTCACCCCTCCACTTT
CDR3 protein: CSARVGNSANSPLHF

clone size: NA
D gene: NA
J gene: TRBJ2-6
V gene: TRBV7-2
CDR3 DNA: TGTGCCAGCAGCCCACTCGGAGGGAGCTCTGGGGCCAACGTCCTGACTTTC
CDR3 protein: CASSPLGGSSGANVLTF

clone size: NA
D gene: TRBD1
J gene: TRBJ1-2
V gene: TRBV6-6
CDR3 DNA: TGTGCCAGCAGTTACTCGGCCGGGACAGGGTATGGCTACACCTTC
CDR3 protein: CASSYSAGTGYGYTF

clone size: few
D gene: NA
J gene: TRBJ2-4
V gene: TRBV20-1
CDR3 DNA: TGCAGTGCTCCCCCCAGGGGGGGGAAAAACATTCAGTACTTC
CDR3 protein: CSAPPRGGKNIQYF

clone size: NA
D gene: TRBD1
J gene: TRBJ2-4
V gene: TRBV10-3
CDR3 DNA: TGTGCCATTTCTCCGGGACAGGGGGCGCGAAACATTCAGTACTTC
CDR3 protein: CAISPGQGARNIQYF

clone size: NA
D gene: TRBD2
J gene: TRBJ2-1
V gene: TRBV12-3/TRBV12-4
CDR3 DNA: TGTGCCAGCAATATAGCGGGGGGGCTTTACAATGAGCAGTTCTTC
CDR3 protein: CASNIAGGLYNEQFF

clone size: NA
D gene: NA
J gene: TRBJ2-1
V gene: TRBV9
CDR3 DNA: TGTGCCAGCAGCCCCACCTGGGACTCCCGAAATGAGCAGTTCTTC
CDR3 protein: CASSPTWDSRNEQFF

clone size: few
D gene: TRBD2
J gene: TRBJ2-1
V gene: TRBV4-3
CDR3 DNA: TGCGCCAGCAGCCAAGATTTTGGACTAGCGGCCTACAATGAGCAGTTCTTC
CDR3 protein: CASSQDFGLAAYNEQFF

clone size: few
D gene: NA
J gene: TRBJ1-1
V gene: TRBV3-1
CDR3 DNA: TGTGCCAGCAGCCCCTGGGCGGGGGGAGCTGAAGCTTTCTTT
CDR3 protein: CASSPWAGGAEAFF

clone size: NA
D gene: NA
J gene: TRBJ1-1
V gene: TRBV12-3/TRBV12-4
CDR3 DNA: TGTGCCAGCAGTTTAGGGCTTCCGAGGACTGAAGCTTTCTTT
CDR3 protein: CASSLGLPRTEAFF

clone size: NA
D gene: NA
J gene: TRBJ1-4
V gene: TRBV18
CDR3 DNA: TGTGCCAGCTCATCGGCAACTAATGAAAAACTGTTTTTT
CDR3 protein: CASSSATNEKLFF

clone size: NA
D gene: NA
J gene: TRBJ2-1
V gene: TRBV4-3
CDR3 DNA: TGCGCCAGCAGCCATGGAGGGGGGAATGAGCAGTTCTTC
CDR3 protein: CASSHGGGNEQFF

clone size: NA
D gene: NA
J gene: TRBJ1-1
V gene: TRBV28
CDR3 DNA: TGTGCCAGCAGTTTAGTGTGGCGTGGCACTGAAGCTTTCTTT
CDR3 protein: CASSLVWRGTEAFF

clone size: few
D gene: NA
J gene: TRBJ2-3
V gene: TRBV20-1
CDR3 DNA: TGCAGTGCTAGAGCCCCATCTACTCGCTCTAGCACAGATACGCAGTATTTT
CDR3 protein: CSARAPSTRSSTDTQYF

clone size: NA
D gene: NA
J gene: TRBJ2-7
V gene: TRBV4-1
CDR3 DNA: TGCGCCAGCAGCCATGGAGGGAGCTCCTACGAGCAGTACTTC
CDR3 protein: CASSHGGSSYEQYF

clone size: few
D gene: TRBD2
J gene: TRBJ2-2
V gene: TRBV10-3
CDR3 DNA: TGTGCCATCAGACCCTCGACTAGCGATAACACCGGGGAGCTGTTTTTT
CDR3 protein: CAIRPSTSDNTGELFF